This T cell receptor beta chain stems from a study of T cells in tumors after PD-1 blockade. CDR1 is MNHEY, CDR2 SMNVEV, per germline (reference sequence). The CDR3 extends over 17 amino acids. The V gene lost 0 bases and the J gene lost 0 bases, with 14 bases spanning the gap. The protocol was immunoSEQ multiplex PCR, while the TCRdb copy is restricted to in-frame clones and leaves out a portion. The sample records about 63,000 clones, about 74% being singletons. The chain links TRBV27 to TRBJ1-1; the D is unclear. This sequence originates from a human donor with basal cell carcinoma. The source was PBMCs, collected after anti-PD-1 treatment. CDR3 nucleotides: TGTGCCAGCAGTTTATCAGGGTCGTTCGGAATGAACACTGAAGCTTTCTTT. It specifies CASSLSGSFGMNTEAFF.